This TCR beta chain was obtained from a study of control samples from healthy donors and cancer patients (dated by TCRdb to the early 2020s). The CDR3 runs 16 amino acids, cysteine and phenylalanine included. Only the CDR3 region is kept as DNA, spanning 48 bases read in frame from base 1. Trimming takes 4 bases from V and 3 bases from J, and the germline ends sit 18 bases apart. The germline V gene gives CDR1 as SGHRS and CDR2 as YFSETQ. Library preparation was by the immunoSEQ multiplex PCR assay. TCRdb's version of the immuneACCESS table is confined to in-frame rearrangements and falls short of the full clone set. An unresolved V gene accounts for under half of the shortfall where checked; the remainder is of unknown origin. This sample gives 170,000 or so clones in total; around 94% of them show up just once. The top ten clonotypes cover around 1.5% of the sample. Concerning this clone: The specificity of this receptor is unknown. Base qualities are not recorded, but no much larger clone differs from it by a single base.

The V and J segments used are TRBV5-1 and TRBJ2-3; matching of 5 bases hints at TRBD2 as the D gene. The TCR originated in a woman aged 18-29 years in good health. The material sequenced was blood. This receptor has the CDR3 CASSTIKGGSTDTQYF. The nucleotides read TGCGCCAGCAGCACCATTAAAGGAGGTTCTACAGATACGCAGTATTTT.